Listed below are T cell receptor beta chains from one sample, sequenced in a study of identical twins. Using its own MiXCR run on the 5' RACE reads, TCRdb lists one record per CDR3 protein. The sample yields hundreds of thousands of distinct CDR3 sequences, about 7.1% seen once. A further study also used this sample, focusing on yellow fever vaccine responses in identical twins.

The sample was PBMCs. Every receptor here comes from a woman between 18 and 30 years old in good health. Both conserved end residues are part of each CDR3. A D gene is named only where the DNA matches it firmly. For some rows the clone size is stated as once, few or many, or as a class when expanded; others skip it.

v_gene	j_gene	d_gene	abundance	CDR3aa	CDR3nt
TRBV4-1	TRBJ2-3	.	many	CASGSSGTDTQYF	TGCGCCAGCGGTTCTAGCGGCACAGATACGCAGTATTTT
TRBV12-3/TRBV12-4	TRBJ1-4	.	few	CASSSSGGANEKLFF	TGTGCCAGCAGTTCCTCCGGGGGGGCAAACGAAAAACTGTTTTTT
TRBV28	TRBJ2-1	.	.	CASLWAPRGEQFF	TGTGCCAGCCTGTGGGCCCCCCGGGGTGAGCAGTTCTTC
TRBV5-1	TRBJ1-2	TRBD1	few	CASSSPGQGASYGYTF	TGCGCCAGCAGCTCCCCGGGACAGGGGGCTTCTTATGGCTACACCTTC
TRBV27	TRBJ2-7	TRBD2	.	CASTTRAGVSYEQYF	TGTGCCAGCACCACCCGGGCGGGAGTATCCTACGAGCAGTACTTC
TRBV2	TRBJ2-3	.	many	CASSPSGGGGDTQYF	TGTGCCAGCAGTCCTTCTGGGGGAGGAGGAGATACGCAGTATTTT
TRBV3-1	TRBJ1-5	.	many	CASSQDGGKPQHF	TGTGCCAGCAGCCAAGATGGGGGGAAGCCCCAGCATTTT
TRBV12-3/TRBV12-4	TRBJ2-7	TRBD2	many	CASRSSGRAYEQYF	TGTGCCAGCAGGTCTAGCGGGAGGGCCTACGAGCAGTACTTC
TRBV29-1	TRBJ2-5	.	few	CSVLAQETQYF	TGCAGCGTTTTAGCGCAAGAGACCCAGTACTTC
TRBV12-3/TRBV12-4	TRBJ1-1	TRBD1	many	CASSNRGGNTEAFF	TGTGCCAGCTCCAACAGGGGGGGGAACACTGAAGCTTTCTTT
TRBV7-6	TRBJ2-3	.	many	CASSGNRASTDTQYF	TGTGCCAGCAGCGGAAACAGGGCTAGCACAGATACGCAGTATTTT
TRBV7-2	TRBJ1-5	TRBD1	few	CASSLRGTVFQPQHF	TGTGCCAGCAGCCTACGGGGGACAGTTTTTCAGCCCCAGCATTTT
TRBV7-2	TRBJ2-2	.	.	CASSLSWWVPGELFF	TGTGCCAGCAGCTTAAGCTGGTGGGTCCCCGGGGAGCTGTTTTTT
TRBV2	TRBJ2-5	.	.	CATLLRPGQETQYF	TGTGCCACCCTCCTCCGGCCGGGACAAGAGACCCAGTACTTC
TRBV5-1	TRBJ2-5	.	.	CASSLSPWSFQETQYF	TGCGCCAGCAGCTTGTCCCCATGGTCTTTCCAAGAGACCCAGTACTTC
TRBV27	TRBJ2-1	.	.	CASVGRASKINEQFF	TGTGCCAGCGTGGGACGGGCTAGCAAGATTAATGAGCAGTTCTTC
TRBV10-3	TRBJ2-3	TRBD2	many	CAISEAGLASTDTQYF	TGTGCCATCAGTGAGGCGGGACTAGCAAGCACAGATACGCAGTATTTT
TRBV6-2/TRBV6-3	TRBJ1-4	.	many	CASSRLGHTGEKLFF	TGTGCCAGCAGCCGGCTGGGACACACGGGTGAAAAACTGTTTTTT
TRBV10-1	TRBJ2-2	.	.	CASSEFRGTGELFF	TGCGCCAGCAGTGAGTTTCGGGGAACCGGGGAGCTGTTTTTT
TRBV29-1	TRBJ2-5	TRBD1	many	CSVESSGTEQETQYF	TGCAGCGTTGAATCGTCCGGGACAGAACAAGAGACCCAGTACTTC
TRBV5-1	TRBJ2-1	TRBD2	many	CASRPGTSGNFDEQFF	TGCGCCAGCAGACCAGGGACTAGCGGGAATTTTGATGAGCAGTTCTTC
TRBV2	TRBJ2-3	TRBD1	few	CASRGGQGPSTDTQYF	TGTGCCAGCAGGGGAGGACAGGGGCCTAGCACAGATACGCAGTATTTT
TRBV12-3/TRBV12-4	TRBJ1-1	.	few	CASTMGRTNTEAFF	TGTGCCAGCACCATGGGACGGACTAACACTGAAGCTTTCTTT
TRBV7-9	TRBJ2-7	.	many	CASSLGTESYEQYF	TGTGCCAGCAGCTTAGGGACGGAATCCTACGAGCAGTACTTC
TRBV28	TRBJ2-1	TRBD1	many	CASSPLQGASLLNGEQFF	TGTGCCAGCAGTCCACTACAGGGGGCCAGCCTCCTTAACGGTGAGCAGTTCTTC
TRBV11-2	TRBJ2-7	TRBD2	few	CASSLELAGEDEQYF	TGTGCCAGCAGCTTAGAACTAGCGGGAGAAGACGAGCAGTACTTC
TRBV5-1	TRBJ2-3	TRBD1	.	CASSMTGRADTQYF	TGCGCCAGCAGCATGACAGGGCGTGCAGATACGCAGTATTTT
TRBV11-2	TRBJ1-2	TRBD1	few	CASSGTGSGYTF	TGTGCCAGCAGCGGGACAGGGTCCGGCTACACCTTC
TRBV25-1	TRBJ2-5	.	many	CASSESQETQYF	TGTGCCAGCAGTGAATCCCAAGAGACCCAGTACTTC
TRBV25-1	TRBJ2-3	.	few	CASSDALQGRGTDTQYF	TGTGCCAGCAGTGATGCGTTACAGGGACGAGGCACAGATACGCAGTATTTT
TRBV7-9	TRBJ1-4	TRBD1	few	CASSLGDRGDEKLFF	TGTGCCAGCAGCCTAGGGGACAGGGGGGATGAAAAACTGTTTTTT
TRBV19	TRBJ2-1	TRBD2	.	CASSMGTSGGEQFF	TGTGCCAGTAGTATGGGGACTAGCGGAGGTGAGCAGTTCTTC
TRBV28	TRBJ2-1	.	many	CASSYLGGPYNEQFF	TGTGCCAGCAGTTACCTCGGGGGGCCCTACAATGAGCAGTTCTTC
TRBV20-1	TRBJ1-2	.	.	CSAGKGLQGTYGYTF	TGCAGTGCTGGGAAGGGCCTACAGGGAACCTATGGCTACACCTTC
TRBV6-1	TRBJ2-1	.	.	CASSLSLYEQFF	TGTGCCAGCAGTCTTAGCCTCTATGAGCAGTTCTTC
TRBV20-1	TRBJ2-5	TRBD2	.	CSARGGVAGPQETQYF	TGCAGTGCTAGGGGGGGAGTAGCGGGCCCCCAAGAGACCCAGTACTTC
TRBV12-3/TRBV12-4	TRBJ1-2	.	many	CASSLTKAGVIYGYTF	TGTGCCAGCAGTTTAACGAAGGCAGGGGTTATCTATGGCTACACCTTC
TRBV28	TRBJ2-3	TRBD1	few	CASNTGTGNPGSTDTQYF	TGTGCCAGCAATACCGGGACAGGGAATCCCGGGAGCACAGATACGCAGTATTTT
TRBV6-2/TRBV6-3	TRBJ1-1	.	.	CASSYARAGRRVFTEAFF	TGTGCCAGCAGTTACGCCCGGGCGGGGCGCAGAGTTTTCACTGAAGCTTTCTTT
TRBV18	TRBJ2-1	.	.	CASSPGLQSGWHEQFF	TGTGCCAGCTCACCGGGACTCCAGTCGGGTTGGCATGAGCAGTTCTTC
TRBV3-1	TRBJ1-1	.	many	CASSQGGNTEAFF	TGTGCCAGCAGCCAGGGGGGGAACACTGAAGCTTTCTTT
TRBV29-1	TRBJ2-1	TRBD2	many	CSVASEGGLDLYNEQFF	TGCAGCGTGGCTTCCGAGGGGGGACTAGATTTGTACAATGAGCAGTTCTTC
TRBV2	TRBJ2-3	.	.	CAIDRDFRTDTQYF	TGTGCCATCGACCGGGACTTTCGCACAGATACGCAGTATTTT
TRBV15	TRBJ2-7	.	.	CATSRGLEYEQYF	TGTGCCACCAGCAGAGGACTAGAGTACGAGCAGTACTTC
TRBV11-2	TRBJ2-5	.	.	CASSLDGGPETQYF	TGTGCCAGCAGCTTAGATGGAGGGCCGGAGACCCAGTACTTC
TRBV18	TRBJ2-3	TRBD2	few	CASSPPTSGRDTQYF	TGTGCCAGCTCACCACCCACTAGCGGAAGGGATACGCAGTATTTT